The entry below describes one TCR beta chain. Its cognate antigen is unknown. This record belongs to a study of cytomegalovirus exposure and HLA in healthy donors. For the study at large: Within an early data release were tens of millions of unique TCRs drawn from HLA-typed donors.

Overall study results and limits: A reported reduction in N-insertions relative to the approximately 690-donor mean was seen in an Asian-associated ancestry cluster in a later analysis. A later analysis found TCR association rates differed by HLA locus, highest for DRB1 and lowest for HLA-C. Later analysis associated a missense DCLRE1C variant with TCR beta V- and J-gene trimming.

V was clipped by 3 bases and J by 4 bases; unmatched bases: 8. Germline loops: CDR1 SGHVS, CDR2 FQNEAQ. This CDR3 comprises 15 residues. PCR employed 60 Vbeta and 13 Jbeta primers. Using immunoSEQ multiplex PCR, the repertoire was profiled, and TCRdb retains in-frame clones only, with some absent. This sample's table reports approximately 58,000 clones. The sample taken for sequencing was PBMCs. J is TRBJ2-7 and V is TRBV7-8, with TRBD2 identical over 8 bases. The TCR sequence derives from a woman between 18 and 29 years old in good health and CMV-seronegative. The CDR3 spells CASSFGRTSTYEQYF. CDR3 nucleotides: TGTGCCAGCAGCTTCGGTAGGACTAGCACTTACGAGCAGTACTTC.